This T cell receptor beta chain was captured by sequencing in a study of Ad26.COV2.S vaccination and SARS-CoV-2 variants. Clones were sequenced by immunoSEQ multiplex PCR, and TCRdb holds only the in-frame ones, with some missing. This sample carries 200,000 to 300,000 clones, approximately 88% of them seen once, and the ten largest clones take nearly 3%. The germline V gene encodes CDR1 SEHNR and CDR2 FQNEAQ (reference sequence). This CDR3 comprises 16 residues. The junction had 4 bases not matched to a gene; V was cut back by 3 bases and J by 0 bases. Documented treatment: roughly 19 received Ad26.COV2.S at low or high dose, single or two shots; about 5 received placebo; per-sample allocation not given. Sampling was done on day 63 after the first vaccine or placebo injection.

The source was peripheral blood, collected in a trial of Ad26.COV2.S vaccine versus placebo. The chain couples TRBV7-9 to TRBJ1-4, with 7 bases fitting TRBD1. The TCR sequence derives from a person between 18 and 60 years old who received the Ad26.COV2.S COVID-19 vaccine or a placebo. The DNA for the CDR3 is TGTGCCAGCAGCTTCACCGGGACAGCAACTAATGAAAAACTGTTTTTT. Protein: CASSFTGTATNEKLFF.